This T cell receptor beta chain was profiled in a study of T cell repertoires in cytomegalovirus infection (dated by TCRdb to between 2019 and 2020). Concerning the study at large: Recently identified HLA-C-restricted CMV epitopes, whose presentation resists viral immunomodulation, were targeted by peptide stimulations together with well-studied HLA-B-restricted epitopes. Donor HLA type was relevant to the analysis, because carriage of CMV infection together with the matching HLA type was indicated by public TCR beta signatures.

The meaning of the sample's treatment or condition label: in vitro stimulation with specific CMV peptide epitopes to enrich CMV-specific T cells. TCRdb records Illumina HiSeq 1500 as the sequencer. The public reads were run again by TCRdb, first through fastp at Q25 and then through MiXCR, and only productive beta chains were kept. A single entry per CDR3 protein holds the most common genes and DNA from its merged rows. Across this sample there are some 920,000 distinct CDR3 sequences, with around 32% seen only once. Around an eighth of the sample goes to the ten largest clones. The investigation overall reported the following: In both this cohort and an independent 352-donor cohort, the cumulative frequency of public TCR beta family members distinguished carriers of CMV infection plus the relevant HLA type. The ex vivo response was dominated by HLA-C-restricted CMV-specific TCR beta clonotypes, and the single most frequent clonotype in two of eight donors was supplied by these HLA-C-restricted clonotypes.

Turning to this clonotype: The antigen this receptor binds is unknown. Base qualities are not provided; no much larger clone lies one nucleotide away.

V is cut back by 1 base and J by 2 bases, with 4 bases in the junction unmatched. The CDR3, cysteine through phenylalanine, is 16 amino acids long. Just CDR3 DNA is preserved here, 48 bases in frame from base 1. The CDR1 and CDR2 encoded by the germline V gene are SGHVS and FNYEAQ. The specimen comprised cultured CD8+ T cells from PBMCs, sampled from culture after CMV antigen stimulation. This sequence uses TRBV7-6 and TRBJ2-1, with 8 bases aligning to TRBD2. The receptor was derived from a human donor in good health (CMV status not recorded). Some clones in this sample may be carry-over from other donors' samples. The CDR3 has the sequence CASSLGVAGTYNEQFF. The sequenced DNA is TGTGCCAGCAGCTTAGGGGTAGCGGGGACCTACAATGAGCAGTTCTTC.